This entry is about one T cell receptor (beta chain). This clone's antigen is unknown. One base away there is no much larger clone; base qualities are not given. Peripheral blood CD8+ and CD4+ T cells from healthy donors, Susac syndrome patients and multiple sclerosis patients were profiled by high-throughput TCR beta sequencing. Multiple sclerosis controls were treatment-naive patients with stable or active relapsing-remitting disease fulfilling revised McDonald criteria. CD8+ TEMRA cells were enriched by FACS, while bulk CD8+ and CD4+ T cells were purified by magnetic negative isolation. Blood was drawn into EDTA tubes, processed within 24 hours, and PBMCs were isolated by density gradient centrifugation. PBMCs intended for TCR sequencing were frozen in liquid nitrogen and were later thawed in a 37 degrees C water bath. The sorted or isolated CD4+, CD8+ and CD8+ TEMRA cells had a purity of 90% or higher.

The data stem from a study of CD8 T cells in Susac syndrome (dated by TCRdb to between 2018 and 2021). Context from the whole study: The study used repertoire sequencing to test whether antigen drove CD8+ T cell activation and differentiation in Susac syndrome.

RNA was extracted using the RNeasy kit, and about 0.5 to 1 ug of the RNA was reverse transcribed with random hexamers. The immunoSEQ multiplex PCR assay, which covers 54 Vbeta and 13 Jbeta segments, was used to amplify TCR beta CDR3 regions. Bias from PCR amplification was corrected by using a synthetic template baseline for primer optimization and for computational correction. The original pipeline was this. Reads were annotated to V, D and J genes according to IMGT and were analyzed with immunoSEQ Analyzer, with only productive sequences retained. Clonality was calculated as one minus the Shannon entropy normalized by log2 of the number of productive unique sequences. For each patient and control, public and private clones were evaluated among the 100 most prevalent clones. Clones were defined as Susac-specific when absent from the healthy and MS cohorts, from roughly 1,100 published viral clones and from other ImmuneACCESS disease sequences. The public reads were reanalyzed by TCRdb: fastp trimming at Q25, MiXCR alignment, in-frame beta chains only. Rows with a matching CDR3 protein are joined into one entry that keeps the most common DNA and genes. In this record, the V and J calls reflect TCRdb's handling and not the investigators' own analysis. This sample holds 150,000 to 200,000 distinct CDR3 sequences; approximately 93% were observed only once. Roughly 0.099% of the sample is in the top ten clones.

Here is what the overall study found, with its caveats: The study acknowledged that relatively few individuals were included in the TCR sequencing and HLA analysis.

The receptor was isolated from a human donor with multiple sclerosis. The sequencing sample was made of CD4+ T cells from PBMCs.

In nucleotides, the sequence is TGTGCCAGCTCTTTCGCCAGGGACGAAGCTTTCTTT. Its product reads: CASSFARDEAFF. Rearrangement joined TRBV18 to TRBJ1-1, and possibly TRBD1, on 5 matching bases. V loses 6 bases of germline sequence and J loses 8 bases, and the interval between the two ends is 13 bases. Measured from the cysteine to the phenylalanine, the CDR3 is 12 residues long. Only the CDR3 DNA is retained, 36 bases long and in frame from the first base. The germline V gene gives CDR1 as KGHSH and CDR2 as LQKENI.